These 5 T cell receptor beta chains share one sample of origin, sequenced in a study of prognosis after radiotherapy for stage I lung cancer. Two rounds of multiplex PCR amplified TCR beta CDR3 from genomic DNA. For every TRBV and TRBJ gene, a specific primer was used in first-round PCR. MiXCR, run by TCRdb on the multiplex PCR reads, gives a single entry per CDR3 protein. The sample has roughly 29,000 distinct CDR3 sequences, roughly 30% seen once; the top ten hold roughly an eighth. Material: PBMCs, obtained before or after stereotactic body radiation therapy (not recorded which). The receptors stem from a donor at least 50 years old with non-small cell lung cancer.

Many counts were recorded for this clonotype. The genes are TRBV25-1 and TRBJ2-5, with D perhaps matching TRBD2 (6 bases). V lost 0 bases to trimming and J lost 5 bases, with 10 bases between them. The CDR3 sequence is 14 residues long. CDR1 is MGHDK and CDR2 is SYGVNS in the germline V gene. This chain's CDR3 is CASSEYRGSETQYF. In DNA form, the CDR3 reads TGTGCCAGCAGTGAATATCGGGGGAGTGAGACCCAGTACTTC.

This clonotype was found many times. This chain connects TRBV6-1 to TRBJ1-5; 11 bases are a match to TRBD1. Trimming cost V 6 bases and J 7 bases; bases outside gene matches: 8. Per germline, CDR1 MNHNS and CDR2 SASEGT. There are 15 residues in the CDR3. The CDR3 DNA reads as TGTGCCAGCAGAAAGAAAGGGACAGGGGGACAGCCCCAGCATTTT. Translated: CASRKKGTGGQPQHF.

A remark on this clonotype: The junction departs from germline at one end; a sequencing error may be responsible. The chain combines TRBV6-5 with TRBJ2-5; D ambiguous. This CDR3 comprises 14 residues. The germline gives CDR1 MNHEY, CDR2 SVGAGI. For the CDR3, the DNA is TGTGCCGGCAGCCCGCGCGTGAACCAAGAGACCCAGTACTTC. As protein: CAGSPRVNQETQYF.

This clonotype has ten or more counts. This sequence joins TRBV18 and TRBJ1-2, with D uncertain. The CDR3 is 14 residues long. Trimming took 0 bases from V and 4 from J, leaving 9 bases between them. The germline V gene has CDR1 KGHSH and CDR2 LQKENI. CDR3 sequence reads: CASSPPQDPYGYTF. Here the CDR3 DNA reads TGTGCCAGCTCACCACCCCAGGACCCCTATGGCTACACCTTC.

This clonotype was recorded at least ten times. The V and J genes are TRBV7-8 and TRBJ1-1; D remains ambiguous. Germline V CDR1 and CDR2: SGHVS, FQNEAQ. This CDR3 has 15 amino acids. The V end lost 1 base, the J end lost 3 bases, and 12 bases lay between the germline ends. The CDR3 DNA is TGTGCCAGCAGCTTAGGGGCTATCTGGGACACTGAAGCTTTCTTT. Translating gives CASSLGAIWDTEAFF.